This TCR beta chain was recovered during a study of cytomegalovirus exposure and HLA in healthy donors. The donors (healthy individuals) were bone marrow donors. A multiplex PCR was run with 60 Vbeta primers and 13 Jbeta primers. Only in-frame clones appear in the TCRdb table, and some are missing; sequencing was by immunoSEQ multiplex PCR. The table records 90,000 to 100,000 clones, approximately 76% of them present only once. There are 13 residues in the CDR3. V lost 1 base and J 4 bases, leaving 7 bases between the germline ends. CDR1 and CDR2 from the germline V gene are SEHNR and FQNEAQ (reference sequence).

The sequence was collected from an older woman in good health and CMV-seropositive. The V and J genes are TRBV7-9 and TRBJ1-1, with D possibly matching TRBD1 (5 bases). Input material: PBMCs. DNA of the CDR3: TGTGCCAGCAGCTTAGTGACAGTCACTGAAGCTTTCTTT. Protein sequence: CASSLVTVTEAFF.